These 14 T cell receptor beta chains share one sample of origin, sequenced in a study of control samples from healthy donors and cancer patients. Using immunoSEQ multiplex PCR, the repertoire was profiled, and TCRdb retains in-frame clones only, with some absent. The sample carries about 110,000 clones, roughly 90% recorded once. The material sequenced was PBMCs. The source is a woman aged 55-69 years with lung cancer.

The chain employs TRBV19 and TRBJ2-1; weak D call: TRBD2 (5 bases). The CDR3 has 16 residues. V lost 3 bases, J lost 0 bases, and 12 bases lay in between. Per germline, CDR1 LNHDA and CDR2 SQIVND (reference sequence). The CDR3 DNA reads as TGTGCCAGTAGTATCCGGCGGGCAAGCTCCTACAATGAGCAGTTCTTC. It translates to CASSIRRASSYNEQFF.

This CDR3 reads CASRRTGASTDTQYF. For the CDR3, the DNA is TGTGCCAGCAGGCGGACAGGGGCAAGCACAGATACGCAGTATTTT. The J gene is TRBJ2-3, the V gene TRBV6-5; 9 bases are shared with TRBD1. This CDR3 is built from 15 residues. The germline V gene has CDR1 MNHEY and CDR2 SVGAGI. Trimming removed 6 bases from V and 0 bases from J; junction bases left unmatched: 4.

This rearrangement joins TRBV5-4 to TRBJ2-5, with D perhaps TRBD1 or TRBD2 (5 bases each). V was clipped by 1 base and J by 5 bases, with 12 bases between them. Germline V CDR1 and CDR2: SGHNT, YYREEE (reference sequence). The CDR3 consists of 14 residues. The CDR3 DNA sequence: TGTGCCAGCAGCTTGAAGGGGAGTCGGGAGACCCAGTACTTC. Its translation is CASSLKGSRETQYF. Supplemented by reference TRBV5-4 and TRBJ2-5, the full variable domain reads ETGVTQSPTHLIKTRGQQVTLRCSSQSGHNTVSWYQQALGQGPQFIFQYYREEENGRGNFPPRFSGLQFPNYSSELNVNALELDDSALYLCASSLKGSRETQYFGPGTRLLVL.

The CDR3 spells CASSQGLVSYNEQFF. The CDR3 nucleotides read TGTGCCAGCAGCCAAGGACTTGTCTCCTACAATGAGCAGTTCTTC. The rearrangement links TRBV14 to TRBJ2-1; D remains unclear. The germline gives CDR1 SGHDN, CDR2 FVKESK. The CDR3 runs 15 residues. V was shortened by 1 base and J by 0 bases, with 7 bases between the two germline ends.

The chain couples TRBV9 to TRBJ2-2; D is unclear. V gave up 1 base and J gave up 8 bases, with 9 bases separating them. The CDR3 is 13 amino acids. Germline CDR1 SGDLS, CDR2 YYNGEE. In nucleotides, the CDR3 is TGTGCCAGCAGCGTAAGGCCTTTGGGGGAGCTGTTTTTT. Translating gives CASSVRPLGELFF.

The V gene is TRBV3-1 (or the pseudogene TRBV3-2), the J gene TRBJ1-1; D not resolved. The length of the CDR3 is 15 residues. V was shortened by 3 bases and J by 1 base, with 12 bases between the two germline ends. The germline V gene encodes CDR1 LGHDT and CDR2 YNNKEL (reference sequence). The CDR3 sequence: CASSQPSLANTEAFF. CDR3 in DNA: TGTGCCAGCAGCCAGCCCTCGCTGGCGAACACTGAAGCTTTCTTT.

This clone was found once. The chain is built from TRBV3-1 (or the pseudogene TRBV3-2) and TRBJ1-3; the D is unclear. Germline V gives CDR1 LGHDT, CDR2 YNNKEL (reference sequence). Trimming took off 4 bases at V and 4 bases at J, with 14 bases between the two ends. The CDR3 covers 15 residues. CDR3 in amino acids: CASSLPPNQGNTIYF. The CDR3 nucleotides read TGTGCCAGCAGCCTTCCCCCAAACCAAGGAAACACCATATATTTT.

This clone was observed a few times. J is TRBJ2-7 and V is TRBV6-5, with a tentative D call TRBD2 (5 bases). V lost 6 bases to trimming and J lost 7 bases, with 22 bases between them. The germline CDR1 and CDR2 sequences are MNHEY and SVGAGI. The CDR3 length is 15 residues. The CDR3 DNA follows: TGTGCCAGCAGCCTAAACCCTGGACTTGGGTGGGAGCAGTACTTC. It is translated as CASSLNPGLGWEQYF.

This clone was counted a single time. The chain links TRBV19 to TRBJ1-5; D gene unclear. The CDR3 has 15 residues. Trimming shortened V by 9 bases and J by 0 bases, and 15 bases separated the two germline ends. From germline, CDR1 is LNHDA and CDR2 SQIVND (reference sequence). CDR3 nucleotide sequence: TGTGCCAGCTCCCGCAGCCCGTATAGCAATCAGCCCCAGCATTTT. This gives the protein CASSRSPYSNQPQHF.

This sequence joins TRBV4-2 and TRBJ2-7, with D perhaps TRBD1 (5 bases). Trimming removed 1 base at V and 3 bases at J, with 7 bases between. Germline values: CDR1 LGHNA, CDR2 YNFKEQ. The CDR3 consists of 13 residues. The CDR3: CASSQAQGYEQYF. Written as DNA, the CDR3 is TGTGCCAGCAGCCAAGCTCAGGGCTACGAGCAGTACTTC.

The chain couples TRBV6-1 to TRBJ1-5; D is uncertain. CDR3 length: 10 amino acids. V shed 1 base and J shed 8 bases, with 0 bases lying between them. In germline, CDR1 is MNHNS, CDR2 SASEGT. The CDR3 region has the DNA TGTGCCAGCAGTGAAGAGCCCCAGCATTTT. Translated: CASSEEPQHF.

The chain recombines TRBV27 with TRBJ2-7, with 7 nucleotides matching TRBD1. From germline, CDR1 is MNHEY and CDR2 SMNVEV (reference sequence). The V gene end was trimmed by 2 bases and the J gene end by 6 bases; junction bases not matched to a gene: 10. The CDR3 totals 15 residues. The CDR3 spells CASSLTGTAISEQYF. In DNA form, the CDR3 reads TGTGCCAGCAGTTTAACCGGGACAGCGATCTCCGAGCAGTACTTC.

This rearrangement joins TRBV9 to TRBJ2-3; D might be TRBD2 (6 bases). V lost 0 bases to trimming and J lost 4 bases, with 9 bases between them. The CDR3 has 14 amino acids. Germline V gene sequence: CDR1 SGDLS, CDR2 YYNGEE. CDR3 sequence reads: CASSVAGEADTQYF. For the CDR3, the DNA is TGTGCCAGCAGCGTAGCGGGAGAGGCAGATACGCAGTATTTT.

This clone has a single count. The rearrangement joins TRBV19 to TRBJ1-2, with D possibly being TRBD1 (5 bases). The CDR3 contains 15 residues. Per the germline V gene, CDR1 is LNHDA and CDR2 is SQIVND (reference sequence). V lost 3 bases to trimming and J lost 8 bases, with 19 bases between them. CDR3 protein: CASSIGAALPGGYTF. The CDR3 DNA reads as TGTGCCAGTAGTATTGGGGCCGCGCTGCCGGGAGGCTACACCTTC.